The rows below give T cell receptor beta chains drawn from one sample of a study of blood T cells in healthy people across ages. MiXCR, run by TCRdb on the 5' RACE reads, gives a single entry per CDR3 protein. This table has about 1.7 million distinct CDR3 sequences, approximately 30% appearing once. The sample consisted of blood. The receptors derive from a woman under 40 in good health. Both conserved end residues are part of each CDR3. Fields, in order: clone size, D gene, V gene, J gene, CDR3 DNA, CDR3 protein. The D gene is left open where the match is weak. Only some rows state a clone size, as once, few, many or a class for expanded clones.

NA	TRBD1	TRBV7-7	TRBJ2-1	TGTGCCAGCAGCGGACAGGGGGCTGGGAGCGATCAGTTCTTC	CASSGQGAGSDQFF
few	NA	TRBV24-1	TRBJ1-5	TGTGCCACCAGTGATTATGGGACTCAGCCCCAGCATTTT	CATSDYGTQPQHF
many	TRBD2	TRBV7-9	TRBJ2-1	TGTGCCAGCGGCTCCGGGACTAGTTCCTACAATGAGCAGTTCTTC	CASGSGTSSYNEQFF
many	TRBD2	TRBV7-3	TRBJ2-1	TGTGCCAGCAGCTTACAGGCTAGCGGGGTAGATGAGCAGTTCTTC	CASSLQASGVDEQFF
NA	NA	TRBV12-3/TRBV12-4	TRBJ1-2	TGTGCCACCAGTTTAACAGGGCTCTATGGCTACACCTTC	CATSLTGLYGYTF
few	NA	TRBV11-2	TRBJ2-4	TGTGCCAGCAGCAGTCACCGAGGGGACATTCAGTACTTC	CASSSHRGDIQYF
NA	NA	TRBV5-1	TRBJ2-7	TGCGCCAGCAGCTTGACGGGCTGGAAGGGCGAGCAGTACTTC	CASSLTGWKGEQYF
few	NA	TRBV12-3/TRBV12-4	TRBJ2-7	TGTGCCAGCAGTGCCGCTCCCGGGACATTCTACGAGCAGTACTTC	CASSAAPGTFYEQYF
few	NA	TRBV29-1	TRBJ2-3	TGCAGCGTTTCGGGGGCCCGTGCTAGCACAGATACGCAGTATTTT	CSVSGARASTDTQYF
few	NA	TRBV6-1	TRBJ2-7	TGTGCCAGCAGTCACCCTCCCTACGAGCAGTACTTC	CASSHPPYEQYF
many	TRBD1	TRBV20-1	TRBJ2-7	TGCAGTGCTTGGGGACAGGGGGTCAACGAGCAGTACTTC	CSAWGQGVNEQYF
few	TRBD1	TRBV5-5	TRBJ2-7	TGTGCCAGCACCACGGACAGGGGTGCCTACGAGCAGTACTTC	CASTTDRGAYEQYF
NA	NA	TRBV12-3/TRBV12-4	TRBJ2-5	TGTGCCAGCGGGACGGAAAAGACCCAGTACTTC	CASGTEKTQYF
NA	NA	TRBV25-1	TRBJ1-1	TGTGCCAGCAGTGAATATGGAGGGCCAGAACAAGCTTTCTTT	CASSEYGGPEQAFF
few	NA	TRBV20-1	TRBJ1-2	TGCAGTGCTAGGGGAGGACCCTCCTCGGAGGGCTACACCTTC	CSARGGPSSEGYTF
once	TRBD2	TRBV5-1	TRBJ2-4	TGCGCCAGCAGTCCCCGGACTAGCGGGGGTCAATACAATGAGCAGTACTTC	CASSPRTSGGQYNEQYF
NA	NA	TRBV25-1	TRBJ1-2	TGTGCCAGCAGTGACAGACTTGGGGGGGTCTATGGCTACACCTTC	CASSDRLGGVYGYTF
many	NA	TRBV27	TRBJ2-5	TGTGCCAGCAGTTTGAGGGTCCAAGAGACCCAGTACTTC	CASSLRVQETQYF
NA	TRBD2	TRBV20-1	TRBJ2-5	TGCAGTGCGCGGGGGGTAGAAGAGACCCAGTACTTC	CSARGVEETQYF
few	NA	TRBV7-2	TRBJ2-1	TGTGCCAGCAGCTTAGGGTCCCTCTCCCATGAGCAGTTCTTC	CASSLGSLSHEQFF
NA	NA	TRBV19	TRBJ2-7	TGTGCCAGTAGTATTGGGCAGGCCAGCGAGCAGTACTTC	CASSIGQASEQYF
NA	TRBD2	TRBV7-9	TRBJ2-1	TGTGCCAGCAGCCAGGGACTAGCGGGATCTGGAAATGAGCAGTTCTTC	CASSQGLAGSGNEQFF
NA	TRBD2	TRBV7-2	TRBJ2-1	TGTGCCAGCAGCTTATTTGGGACTATGAACAATGAGCAGTTCTTC	CASSLFGTMNNEQFF
NA	TRBD1	TRBV11-2	TRBJ2-5	TGTGCCAGCAGCTTCCCCCAGGGGGTACAGTACTTC	CASSFPQGVQYF
NA	NA	TRBV11-3	TRBJ2-7	TGTGCCAGCAGCTATTGGGACTCCTACGGGCAGTACTTC	CASSYWDSYGQYF
NA	NA	TRBV4-3	TRBJ2-5	TGCGCCGGCAGCCATTACCGCCAAGAGACCCAGTACTTC	CAGSHYRQETQYF
NA	NA	TRBV12-3/TRBV12-4	TRBJ2-3	TGTGCCAGCAGCAGGACAGATGCGCAGTATTTT	CASSRTDAQYF
NA	NA	TRBV21-1	TRBJ2-5	TGTGCCAGCAATGCTCCTGGACAGTACTCGGAGACCCAGTACTTC	CASNAPGQYSETQYF
few	TRBD1	TRBV6-1	TRBJ2-4	TGTGCCAGCAGTGTGGGGACAGGGGATACCATTCAGTACTTC	CASSVGTGDTIQYF
few	TRBD2	TRBV7-2	TRBJ2-7	TGTGCCAGCAGCACTCTAGCGGGGGTGGACGAGCAGTACTTC	CASSTLAGVDEQYF
many	NA	TRBV25-1	TRBJ2-5	TGTGCCAGCGGGATCCGGGCGCAAGAGACCCAGTACTTC	CASGIRAQETQYF
NA	NA	TRBV20-1	TRBJ2-7	TGCAGTGCAAGGGACTCTTCGTCCTACGAGCAGTACTTC	CSARDSSSYEQYF
many	NA	TRBV6-5	TRBJ1-5	TGTGCCAGCAGCGCAGGGTCGGGTCAGCCCCAGCATTTT	CASSAGSGQPQHF
NA	TRBD2	TRBV5-1	TRBJ2-1	TGCGCCAGCAGCTCCGACTCCTTCGTTTCTAGCGGGAGGATCAATGAGCAGTTCTTC	CASSSDSFVSSGRINEQFF
few	NA	TRBV10-3	TRBJ2-4	TGTGCCATCAGTGAGTGGGGTGGAAACATTCAGTACTTC	CAISEWGGNIQYF
many	NA	TRBV9	TRBJ1-2	TGTGCCAGCAGCGTTAGGGACGGCCGTGGAGGCTACACCTTC	CASSVRDGRGGYTF
few	TRBD1	TRBV6-6	TRBJ1-1	TGTGCCAACAGTTATGGGACAGGGACTTCGAGTGAAGCTTTCTTT	CANSYGTGTSSEAFF
NA	NA	TRBV7-9	TRBJ2-1	TGTGCCAGCAGCTTGAATGGACTAAGGGGGGACAATGAGCAGTTCTTC	CASSLNGLRGDNEQFF
NA	NA	TRBV20-1	TRBJ1-5	TGCAGTGCTATTAGGGGAAACAATCAGCCCCAGCATTTT	CSAIRGNNQPQHF
NA	TRBD1	TRBV19	TRBJ2-2	TGTGCCAGTACTAATCAGGGGGACACCGGGGAGCTGTTTTTT	CASTNQGDTGELFF
NA	NA	TRBV20-1	TRBJ2-7	TGCAGTGCTCTAGGAAACTACGAGCAGTACTTC	CSALGNYEQYF
NA	NA	TRBV5-1	TRBJ2-1	TGCGCCAGCAGCTTGGCTCTCGCGTCCCTCTACAATGAGCAGTTCTTC	CASSLALASLYNEQFF
few	NA	TRBV15	TRBJ1-2	TGTGCCACCAGCAGAGATTTTAGGCTGTCCCTCGATTTAAGCTACACCTTC	CATSRDFRLSLDLSYTF
few	NA	TRBV5-1	TRBJ2-3	TGCGCCAGCAGCAATACAGGGATGGCAGATACGCAGTATTTT	CASSNTGMADTQYF
few	NA	TRBV6-5	TRBJ1-4	TGTGCCAGCAGTTATGATAGAAAGACAGCACTTGAAAAACTGTTTTTT	CASSYDRKTALEKLFF
few	NA	TRBV20-1	TRBJ1-5	TGCAGTGCTACAGGGGTCGCGGATGATCAGCCCCAGCATTTT	CSATGVADDQPQHF
many	TRBD2	TRBV29-1	TRBJ2-7	TGCAGCGTTGGACTAGCGGGGCGCGAGCAGTACTTC	CSVGLAGREQYF
NA	TRBD2	TRBV6-5	TRBJ2-1	TGTGCCAGCAGTTACTCTGTAGCGGGGGGGCCCTTCATTGATGAGCAGTTCTTC	CASSYSVAGGPFIDEQFF